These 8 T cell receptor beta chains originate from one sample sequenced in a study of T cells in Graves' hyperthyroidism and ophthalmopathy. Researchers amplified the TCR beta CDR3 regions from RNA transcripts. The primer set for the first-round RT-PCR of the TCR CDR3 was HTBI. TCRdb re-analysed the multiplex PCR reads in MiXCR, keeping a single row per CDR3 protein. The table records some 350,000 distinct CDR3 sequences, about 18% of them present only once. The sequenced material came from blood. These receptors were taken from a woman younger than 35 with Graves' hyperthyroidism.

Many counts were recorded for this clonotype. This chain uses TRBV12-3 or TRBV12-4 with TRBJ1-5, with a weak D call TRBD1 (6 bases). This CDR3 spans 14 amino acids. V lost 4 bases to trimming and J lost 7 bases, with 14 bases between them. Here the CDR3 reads CASSSPRGFQPQHF. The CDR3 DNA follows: TGTGCCAGCAGTTCCCCTAGGGGGTTCCAGCCCCAGCATTTT.

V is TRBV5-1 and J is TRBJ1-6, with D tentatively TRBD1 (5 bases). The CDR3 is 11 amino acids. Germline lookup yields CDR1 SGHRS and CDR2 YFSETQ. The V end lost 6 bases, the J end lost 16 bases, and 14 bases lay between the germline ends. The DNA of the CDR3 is TGCGCCAGCACTGATGGGGCAACTCTCCACTTT. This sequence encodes CASTDGATLHF.

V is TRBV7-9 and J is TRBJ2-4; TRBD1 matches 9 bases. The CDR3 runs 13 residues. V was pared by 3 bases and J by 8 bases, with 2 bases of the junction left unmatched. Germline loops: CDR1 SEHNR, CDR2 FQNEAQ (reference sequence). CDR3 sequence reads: CASSFRQGDIQYF. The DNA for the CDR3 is TGTGCCAGCAGCTTTCGACAGGGGGACATTCAGTACTTC.

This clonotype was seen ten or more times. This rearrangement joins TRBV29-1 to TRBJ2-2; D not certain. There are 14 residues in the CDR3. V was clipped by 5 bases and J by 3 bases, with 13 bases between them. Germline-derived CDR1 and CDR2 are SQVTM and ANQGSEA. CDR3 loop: CSVSRRGDTGELFF. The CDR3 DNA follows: TGCAGCGTTAGCCGTCGAGGCGACACCGGGGAGCTGTTTTTT.

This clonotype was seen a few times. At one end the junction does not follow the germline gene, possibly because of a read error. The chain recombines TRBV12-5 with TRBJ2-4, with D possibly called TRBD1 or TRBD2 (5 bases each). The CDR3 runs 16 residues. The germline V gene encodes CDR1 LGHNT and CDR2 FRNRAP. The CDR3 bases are TGTGCTAGTGGTTTGGTACGGGGCCTAGCCAAAAACATTAAGTACTTC. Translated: CASGLVRGLAKNIKYF.

CDR3 sequence: CASSRGRRHGYTF. The CDR3 DNA reads TGTGCCAGCAGTCGTGGTCGAAGACATGGCTACACCTTC. The rearrangement joins TRBV12-3 or TRBV12-4 to TRBJ1-2; D not resolved. V was clipped by 5 bases and J by 6 bases, with 13 bases between them. This CDR3 has 13 residues.

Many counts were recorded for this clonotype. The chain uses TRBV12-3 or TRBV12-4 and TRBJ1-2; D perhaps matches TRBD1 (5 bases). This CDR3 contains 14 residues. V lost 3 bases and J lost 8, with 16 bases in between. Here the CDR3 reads CASSFSPGDGGYTF. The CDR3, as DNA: TGTGCCAGCAGTTTTTCCCCGGGGGATGGGGGCTACACCTTC.

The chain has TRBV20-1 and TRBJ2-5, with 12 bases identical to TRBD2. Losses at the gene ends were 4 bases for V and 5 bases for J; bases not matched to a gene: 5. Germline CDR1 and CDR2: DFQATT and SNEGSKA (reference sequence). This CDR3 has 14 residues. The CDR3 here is CSATPGTSGETQYF. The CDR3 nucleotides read TGCAGTGCTACCCCCGGGACTAGCGGGGAGACCCAGTACTTC.